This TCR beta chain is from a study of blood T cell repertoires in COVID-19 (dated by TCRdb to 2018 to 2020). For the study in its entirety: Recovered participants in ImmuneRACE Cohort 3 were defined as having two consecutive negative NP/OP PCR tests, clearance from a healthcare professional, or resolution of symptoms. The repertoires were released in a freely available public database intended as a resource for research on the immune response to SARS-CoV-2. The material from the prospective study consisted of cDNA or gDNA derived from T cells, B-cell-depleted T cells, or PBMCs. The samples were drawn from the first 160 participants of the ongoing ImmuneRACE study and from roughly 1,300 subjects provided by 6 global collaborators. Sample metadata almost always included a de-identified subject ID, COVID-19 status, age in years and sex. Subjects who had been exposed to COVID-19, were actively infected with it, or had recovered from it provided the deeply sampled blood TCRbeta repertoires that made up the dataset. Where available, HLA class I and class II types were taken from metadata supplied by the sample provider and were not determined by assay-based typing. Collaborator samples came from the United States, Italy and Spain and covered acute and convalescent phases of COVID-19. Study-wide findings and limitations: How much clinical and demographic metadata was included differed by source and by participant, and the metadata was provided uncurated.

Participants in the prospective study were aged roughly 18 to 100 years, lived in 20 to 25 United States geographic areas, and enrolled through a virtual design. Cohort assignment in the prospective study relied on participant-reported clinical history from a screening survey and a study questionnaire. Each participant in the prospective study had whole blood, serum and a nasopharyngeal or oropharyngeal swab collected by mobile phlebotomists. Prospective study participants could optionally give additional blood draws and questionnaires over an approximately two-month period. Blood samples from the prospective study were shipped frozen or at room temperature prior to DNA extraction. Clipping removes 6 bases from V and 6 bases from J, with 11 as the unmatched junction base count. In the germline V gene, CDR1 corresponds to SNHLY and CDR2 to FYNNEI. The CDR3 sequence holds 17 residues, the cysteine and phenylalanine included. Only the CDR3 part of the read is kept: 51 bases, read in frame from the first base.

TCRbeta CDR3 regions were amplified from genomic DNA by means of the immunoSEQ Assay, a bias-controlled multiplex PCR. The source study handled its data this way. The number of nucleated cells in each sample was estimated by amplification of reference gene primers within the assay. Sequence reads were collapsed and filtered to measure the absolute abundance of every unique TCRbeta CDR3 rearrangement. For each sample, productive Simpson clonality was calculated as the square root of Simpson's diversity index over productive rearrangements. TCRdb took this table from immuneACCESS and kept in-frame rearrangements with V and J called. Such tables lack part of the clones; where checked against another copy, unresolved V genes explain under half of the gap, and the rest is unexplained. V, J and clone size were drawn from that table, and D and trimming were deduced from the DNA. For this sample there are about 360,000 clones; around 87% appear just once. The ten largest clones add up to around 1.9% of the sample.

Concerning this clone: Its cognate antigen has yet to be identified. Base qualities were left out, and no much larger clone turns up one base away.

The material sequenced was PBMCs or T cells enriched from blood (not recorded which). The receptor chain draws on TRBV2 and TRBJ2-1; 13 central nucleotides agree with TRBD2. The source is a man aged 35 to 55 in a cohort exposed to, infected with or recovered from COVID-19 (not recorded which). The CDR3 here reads CASRGQLAGGPTNEQFF. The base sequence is TGTGCCAGCAGAGGCCAACTAGCGGGAGGGCCCACCAATGAGCAGTTCTTC.